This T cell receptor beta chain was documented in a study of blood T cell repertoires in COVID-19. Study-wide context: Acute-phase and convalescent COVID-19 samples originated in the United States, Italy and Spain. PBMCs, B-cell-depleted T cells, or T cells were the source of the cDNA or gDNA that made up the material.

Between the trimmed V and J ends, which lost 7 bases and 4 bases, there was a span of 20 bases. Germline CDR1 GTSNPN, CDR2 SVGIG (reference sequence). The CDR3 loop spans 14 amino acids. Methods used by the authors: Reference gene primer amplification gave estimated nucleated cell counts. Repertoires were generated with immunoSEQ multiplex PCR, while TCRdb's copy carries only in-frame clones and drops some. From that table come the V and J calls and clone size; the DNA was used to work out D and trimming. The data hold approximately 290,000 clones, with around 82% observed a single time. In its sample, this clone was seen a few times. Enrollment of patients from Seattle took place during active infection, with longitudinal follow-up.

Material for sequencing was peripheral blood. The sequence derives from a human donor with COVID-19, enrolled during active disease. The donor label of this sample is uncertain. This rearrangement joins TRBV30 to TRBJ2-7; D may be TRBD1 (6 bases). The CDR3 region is CASWAGAFGYEQYF. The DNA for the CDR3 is TGTGCCTCGTGGGCAGGGGCTTTTGGTTACGAGCAGTACTTC.